These T cell receptor beta chains were read from a single sample in a study of CD4 T cells in relation to SARS-CoV-2 and coronaviruses. TCRdb keeps only in-frame clones here, not all; method: immunoSEQ multiplex PCR. The table shows about 60,000 clones, with 92% occurring only once. Sequenced input: naive CD4+ T cells from PBMCs. Receptor source: an adult with COVID-19. Each CDR3 is given with its conserved first and last residue. The order of the fields is clone size, J gene, D gene, V gene, CDR3 protein, CDR3 DNA. The D gene is left open where the match is weak. The listing skips clone size in some rows; elsewhere it reads once, few, many or a size class.

size: -
J: TRBJ2-7
D: -
V: TRBV25-1
CDR3: CASSEFWGAQQYF
DNA: TGTGCCAGCAGTGAATTCTGGGGAGCTCAGCAGTACTTC

size: -
J: TRBJ1-3
D: -
V: TRBV3-1/TRBV3-2
CDR3: CASSRRGASGNTIYF
DNA: TGTGCCAGCAGCCGCCGGGGGGCCTCTGGAAACACCATATATTTT

size: few
J: TRBJ1-4
D: TRBD1
V: TRBV6-1
CDR3: CASAPDRGINEKLFF
DNA: TGTGCCAGCGCACCGGACAGGGGGATTAATGAAAAACTGTTTTTT

size: once
J: TRBJ2-2
D: TRBD1
V: TRBV10-3
CDR3: CALGTGNTGELFF
DNA: TGTGCCCTCGGGACAGGGAACACCGGGGAGCTGTTTTTT

size: -
J: TRBJ1-2
D: -
V: TRBV5-4
CDR3: CASSPEQAYGYTF
DNA: TGTGCCAGCAGCCCAGAACAGGCATATGGCTACACCTTC

size: -
J: TRBJ1-2
D: TRBD1
V: TRBV24-1
CDR3: CATSAPRQGAYGYTF
DNA: TGTGCCACCAGTGCCCCCAGACAGGGTGCCTATGGCTACACCTTC

size: -
J: TRBJ1-5
D: -
V: TRBV7-9
CDR3: CASSARASQPQHF
DNA: TGTGCCAGCAGCGCACGGGCCTCTCAGCCCCAGCATTTT

size: -
J: TRBJ2-3
D: -
V: TRBV15
CDR3: CATSRDLTDTQYF
DNA: TGTGCCACCAGCAGAGATTTGACAGATACGCAGTATTTT

size: -
J: TRBJ2-7
D: TRBD2
V: TRBV6-5
CDR3: CASSYRREGGEQYF
DNA: TGTGCCAGCAGTTACAGGCGGGAGGGCGGCGAGCAGTACTTC

size: -
J: TRBJ2-5
D: TRBD2
V: TRBV5-1
CDR3: CASSPLAEETQYF
DNA: TGCGCCAGCAGCCCACTAGCGGAAGAGACCCAGTACTTC

size: -
J: TRBJ2-3
D: -
V: TRBV11-3
CDR3: CASSLAGTDTQYF
DNA: TGTGCCAGCAGCTTAGCGGGCACAGATACGCAGTATTTT

size: -
J: TRBJ1-6
D: -
V: TRBV2
CDR3: CASRRYSSYNSPLHF
DNA: TGTGCCAGCCGGAGATATAGCTCCTATAATTCACCCCTCCACTTT

size: -
J: TRBJ1-1
D: -
V: TRBV3-1/TRBV3-2
CDR3: CASSQEEAGPDEAFF
DNA: TGTGCCAGCAGCCAAGAAGAGGCAGGGCCCGATGAAGCTTTCTTT

size: -
J: TRBJ2-2
D: TRBD1
V: TRBV10-1
CDR3: CASSDAVNRGEANTGELFF
DNA: TGCGCCAGCAGTGACGCGGTGAACAGGGGCGAAGCAAACACCGGGGAGCTGTTTTTT

size: -
J: TRBJ2-3
D: -
V: TRBV30
CDR3: CAWSAQAGIFSDTQYF
DNA: TGTGCCTGGAGCGCTCAGGCGGGGATATTTTCAGATACGCAGTATTTT

size: -
J: TRBJ2-7
D: -
V: TRBV25-1
CDR3: CASSDHQGGKDEQYF
DNA: TGTGCCAGCAGTGATCACCAGGGGGGGAAAGACGAGCAGTACTTC

size: -
J: TRBJ2-7
D: TRBD1
V: TRBV6-2/TRBV6-3
CDR3: CASSYKMGQGSSYEQYF
DNA: TGTGCCAGCAGTTATAAAATGGGACAGGGGAGCTCCTACGAGCAGTACTTC

size: few
J: TRBJ2-7
D: -
V: TRBV18
CDR3: CASSPVGKRIPYEQYF
DNA: TGTGCCAGCTCACCAGTGGGTAAGCGGATTCCATACGAGCAGTACTTC

size: -
J: TRBJ2-5
D: TRBD1
V: TRBV11-2
CDR3: CASSVDRVSETQYF
DNA: TGTGCCAGCAGCGTAGACAGGGTCAGCGAGACCCAGTACTTC

size: -
J: TRBJ2-5
D: -
V: TRBV12-3/TRBV12-4
CDR3: CASSWTIETQYF
DNA: TGTGCCAGCAGTTGGACTATCGAGACCCAGTACTTC

size: -
J: TRBJ1-5
D: -
V: TRBV6-5
CDR3: CASSYATGGQPQHF
DNA: TGTGCCAGCAGTTACGCGACCGGTGGTCAGCCCCAGCATTTT

size: -
J: TRBJ2-1
D: -
V: TRBV7-3
CDR3: CASSSTLAGNEQFF
DNA: TGTGCCAGCAGCTCGACACTAGCAGGCAATGAGCAGTTCTTC

size: -
J: TRBJ1-1
D: -
V: TRBV29-1
CDR3: CSVAAGIGAEAFF
DNA: TGCAGCGTTGCAGCAGGGATTGGCGCTGAAGCTTTCTTT

size: -
J: TRBJ1-3
D: -
V: TRBV2
CDR3: CASSDLRLGWGAGNTIYF
DNA: TGTGCCAGCAGCGACCTCAGGCTAGGATGGGGTGCTGGAAACACCATATATTTT

size: -
J: TRBJ2-4
D: TRBD2
V: TRBV2
CDR3: CASSDLLGTSGYKNIQYF
DNA: TGTGCCAGCAGTGACCTCTTGGGGACTAGCGGGTACAAAAACATTCAGTACTTC

size: -
J: TRBJ1-1
D: -
V: TRBV7-3
CDR3: CASSLEGEAFF
DNA: TGTGCCAGCAGCTTAGAGGGCGAAGCTTTCTTT

size: -
J: TRBJ1-4
D: -
V: TRBV5-4
CDR3: CASSRTGHKNEKLFF
DNA: TGTGCCAGCAGCCGGACGGGACACAAGAATGAAAAACTGTTTTTT

size: -
J: TRBJ1-5
D: -
V: TRBV7-2
CDR3: CASSFGPNQPQHF
DNA: TGTGCCAGCAGCTTTGGCCCCAATCAGCCCCAGCATTTT

size: -
J: TRBJ1-1
D: TRBD1
V: TRBV2
CDR3: CASQPQGAGTEAFF
DNA: TGTGCCAGCCAACCTCAGGGGGCCGGCACTGAAGCTTTCTTT

size: -
J: TRBJ2-3
D: TRBD2
V: TRBV19
CDR3: CASSTGGTDTQYF
DNA: TGTGCCAGTAGTACGGGGGGGACAGATACGCAGTATTTT

size: -
J: TRBJ1-2
D: -
V: TRBV6-6
CDR3: CASSYSMSRLGYTF
DNA: TGTGCCAGCAGTTACTCGATGTCGCGGTTAGGCTACACCTTC

size: -
J: TRBJ2-7
D: TRBD2
V: TRBV28
CDR3: CASSLRGGRSHEQYF
DNA: TGTGCCAGCAGTTTACGAGGCGGGAGGTCCCACGAGCAGTACTTC

size: -
J: TRBJ2-3
D: TRBD2
V: TRBV28
CDR3: CASSSSLAGDTDTQYF
DNA: TGTGCCAGCAGTTCCTCACTAGCGGGAGACACAGATACGCAGTATTTT

size: -
J: TRBJ2-7
D: TRBD2
V: TRBV9
CDR3: CASSVGSGSSIYEQYF
DNA: TGTGCCAGCAGCGTAGGTAGCGGGAGTTCTATCTACGAGCAGTACTTC

size: -
J: TRBJ1-1
D: TRBD1
V: TRBV20-1
CDR3: CSASGDRVRTEAFF
DNA: TGCAGTGCTAGTGGGGACAGGGTGCGAACTGAAGCTTTCTTT

size: -
J: TRBJ2-5
D: -
V: TRBV5-8
CDR3: CASSLPNNQETQYF
DNA: TGTGCCAGCAGCTTACCGAACAACCAAGAGACCCAGTACTTC

size: -
J: TRBJ2-3
D: TRBD1
V: TRBV2
CDR3: CASSGVTGAPDTQYF
DNA: TGTGCCAGCAGTGGGGTGACAGGGGCCCCAGATACGCAGTATTTT

size: -
J: TRBJ2-2
D: -
V: TRBV7-6
CDR3: CASSLAYGTNTGELFF
DNA: TGTGCCAGCAGCTTAGCGTATGGAACCAACACCGGGGAGCTGTTTTTT

size: -
J: TRBJ2-3
D: TRBD2
V: TRBV29-1
CDR3: CSARPGTSGIMGGTDTQYF
DNA: TGCAGCGCCCGACCCGGGACTAGCGGGATTATGGGCGGCACAGATACGCAGTATTTT

size: -
J: TRBJ2-3
D: -
V: TRBV2
CDR3: CASNHRGLGSTQYF
DNA: TGTGCCAGCAATCACCGGGGCCTGGGGTCCACGCAGTATTTT

size: once
J: TRBJ2-2
D: TRBD1
V: TRBV18
CDR3: CASAQGQNNGELFF
DNA: TGTGCCAGCGCCCAGGGACAGAATAACGGGGAGCTGTTTTTT

size: few
J: TRBJ2-2
D: -
V: TRBV18
CDR3: CASSPRSPRPTGELFF
DNA: TGTGCCAGCTCACCCAGGTCTCCACGCCCAACCGGGGAGCTGTTTTTT

size: -
J: TRBJ2-1
D: -
V: TRBV20-1
CDR3: CSASWDSYNEQFF
DNA: TGCAGTGCTAGTTGGGATTCCTACAATGAGCAGTTCTTC

size: -
J: TRBJ2-3
D: -
V: TRBV10-3
CDR3: CAISERDGRTDTQYF
DNA: TGTGCCATCAGTGAACGTGACGGACGCACAGATACGCAGTATTTT